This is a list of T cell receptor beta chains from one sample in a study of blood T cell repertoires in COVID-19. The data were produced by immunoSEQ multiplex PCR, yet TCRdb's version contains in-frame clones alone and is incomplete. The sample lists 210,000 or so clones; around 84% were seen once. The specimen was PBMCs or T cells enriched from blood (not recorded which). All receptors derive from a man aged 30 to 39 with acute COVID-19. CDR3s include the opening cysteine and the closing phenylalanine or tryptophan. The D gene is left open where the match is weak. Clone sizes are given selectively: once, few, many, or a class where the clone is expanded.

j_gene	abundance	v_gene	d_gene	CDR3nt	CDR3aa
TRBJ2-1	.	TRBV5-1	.	TGCGCCAGCAGCTTGACAGCTACCTCCTACAATGAGCAGTTCTTC	CASSLTATSYNEQFF
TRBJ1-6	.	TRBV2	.	TGTGCCAGCAGTGATGAGGGATCGACTTATAATTCACCCCTCCACTTT	CASSDEGSTYNSPLHF
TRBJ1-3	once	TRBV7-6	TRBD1	TGTGCCAGCAGCCAACAGGGGGCGGGAAACACCATATATTTT	CASSQQGAGNTIYF
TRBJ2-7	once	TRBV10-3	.	TGTGCCATCACCGACAGCTCCTACGAGCAGTACTTC	CAITDSSYEQYF
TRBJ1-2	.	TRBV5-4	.	TGTGCCAGCAGCTCAACCTACGACAGACCTAACTATGGCTACACCTTC	CASSSTYDRPNYGYTF
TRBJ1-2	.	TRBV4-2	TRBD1	TGTGCCAGCAGCCAAGAGTCGAGAGGGACAGGGGGCTATGGAGACTATGGCTACACCTTC	CASSQESRGTGGYGDYGYTF
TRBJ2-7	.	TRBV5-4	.	TGTGCCAGCAGCTTGACAGTCTCGAACGAGCAGTACTTC	CASSLTVSNEQYF
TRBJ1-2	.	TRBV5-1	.	TGCGCCAGCAGCTTGGCCAGGGTAGGAAACTATGGCTACACCTTC	CASSLARVGNYGYTF
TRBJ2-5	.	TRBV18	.	TGTGCCAGCTCAAACCAGTTCCTCCAAGAGACCCAGTACTTC	CASSNQFLQETQYF
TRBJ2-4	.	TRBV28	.	TGTGCCAGCAGTTTATCAGGATCCAAGGGGGGGAAAAAAAACATTCAGTACTTC	CASSLSGSKGGKKNIQYF
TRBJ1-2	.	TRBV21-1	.	TGTGCCAGCAGCAAAGACCAGGACAGGGCCTGTTTGAGGTATGGCTACACCTTC	CASSKDQDRACLRYGYTF
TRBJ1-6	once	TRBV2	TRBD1	TGTGCCAGCAGTGAACAAGGGACAGGGGGCTATAATTCACCCCTCCACTTT	CASSEQGTGGYNSPLHF
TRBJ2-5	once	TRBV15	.	TGTGCCACCAGGGCGCGGATTGGCCCCGAGACCCAGTACTTC	CATRARIGPETQYF
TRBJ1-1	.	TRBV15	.	TGTGCCACAGAGGGGACTAACACTGAAGCTTTCTTT	CATEGTNTEAFF
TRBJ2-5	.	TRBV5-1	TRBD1	TGCGCCAGCAGCTTGGGGACAGGGGCTTTTGTGGAGACCCAGTACTTC	CASSLGTGAFVETQYF
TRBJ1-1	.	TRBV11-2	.	TGTGCCACCCACAGGGATCAGGGACTGAACACTGAAGCTTTCTTT	CATHRDQGLNTEAFF
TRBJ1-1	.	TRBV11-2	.	TGTGCCAGCAGCGTAAGATGGGGGCCGAGCTCCACTGAAGCTTTCTTT	CASSVRWGPSSTEAFF
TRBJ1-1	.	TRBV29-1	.	TGCAGCGCTGGACAAGGGAAGGGAACTGAAGCTTTCTTT	CSAGQGKGTEAFF
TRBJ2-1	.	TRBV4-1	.	TGCGCCAGCAGCCAAGATCCAGTCAATGAGCAGTTCTTC	CASSQDPVNEQFF
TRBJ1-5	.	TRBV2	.	TGTGCCAGCAGTGAAGAGGGGCTTATGAATCAGCCCCAGCATTTT	CASSEEGLMNQPQHF
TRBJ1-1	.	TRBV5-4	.	TGTGCCAGCAGCTTGGTGGGAGGGTGGAGCACTGAAGCTTTCTTT	CASSLVGGWSTEAFF
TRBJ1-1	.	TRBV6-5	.	TGTGCCAGCAGTTACTCCGGGGTTTCGCACACTGAAGCTTTCTTT	CASSYSGVSHTEAFF
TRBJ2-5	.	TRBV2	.	TGTGCCAGCAGGGCCGGGTTGGAAGAGACCCAGTACTTC	CASRAGLEETQYF
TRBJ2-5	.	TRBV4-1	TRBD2	TGCGCCAGCAGCCTAGGACTAGCGGGGGGGAAGACCCAGTACTTC	CASSLGLAGGKTQYF
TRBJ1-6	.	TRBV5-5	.	TGTGCCAGCAGCTTGGTGCCGGGAACCTATAATTCACCCCTCCACTTT	CASSLVPGTYNSPLHF
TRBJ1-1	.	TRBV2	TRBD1	TGTGCCAGCAGTCTTTTGGGGACAGGGGGCACTGAAGCTTTCTTT	CASSLLGTGGTEAFF
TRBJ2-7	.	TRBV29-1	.	TGCAGCGTTGAAGCTGGGGAGACCGAGACCTACGAGCAGTACTTC	CSVEAGETETYEQYF
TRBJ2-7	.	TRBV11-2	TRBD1	TGTGCCAGCAGCTTGACAGGGGTTACCAACTACGAGCAGTACTTC	CASSLTGVTNYEQYF
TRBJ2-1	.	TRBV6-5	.	TGTGCCAGCAGTTACTCGAGCTATGAGCAGTTCTTC	CASSYSSYEQFF
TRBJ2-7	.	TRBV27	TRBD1	TGTGCCAGCAGTTTGTTGGGACAGGGGGCAAGGGAGCAGTACTTC	CASSLLGQGAREQYF
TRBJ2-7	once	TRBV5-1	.	TGCGCCAGCAGCTTGGATCGCGGTTGGTACGAGCAGTACTTC	CASSLDRGWYEQYF
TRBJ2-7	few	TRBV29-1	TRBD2	TGCAGCGCATTATTGGGACTATCCTACGAGCAGTACTTC	CSALLGLSYEQYF
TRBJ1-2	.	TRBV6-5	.	TGTGCCGCCGCCCGGGGATTCTATGGCTACACCTTC	CAAARGFYGYTF